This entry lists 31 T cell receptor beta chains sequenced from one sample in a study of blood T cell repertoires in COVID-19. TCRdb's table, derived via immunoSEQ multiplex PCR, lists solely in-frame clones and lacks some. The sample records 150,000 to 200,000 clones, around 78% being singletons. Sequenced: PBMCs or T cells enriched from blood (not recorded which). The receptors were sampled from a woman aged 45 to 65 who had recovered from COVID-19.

CDR3 in amino acids: CASSQEGLSTGNTEAFF. In DNA form, the CDR3 reads TGTGCCAGCAGCCAAGAAGGGCTTTCCACAGGTAACACTGAAGCTTTCTTT. The gene calls are TRBV3-1 (or the pseudogene TRBV3-2) and TRBJ1-1; D may be TRBD1 (5 bases). Germline CDR1 is LGHDT and CDR2 is YNNKEL (reference sequence). This CDR3 has 17 residues. The germline V and J ends were trimmed by 0 bases and 2 bases, with 16 bases remaining between them.

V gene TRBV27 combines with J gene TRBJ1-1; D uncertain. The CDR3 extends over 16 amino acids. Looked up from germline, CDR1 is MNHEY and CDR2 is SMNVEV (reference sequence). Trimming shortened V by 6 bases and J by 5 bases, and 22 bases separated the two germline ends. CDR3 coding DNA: TGTGCCAGCAGCGCTGGAACCGCTCTCCGAGGGACTGAAGCTTTCTTT. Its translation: CASSAGTALRGTEAFF.

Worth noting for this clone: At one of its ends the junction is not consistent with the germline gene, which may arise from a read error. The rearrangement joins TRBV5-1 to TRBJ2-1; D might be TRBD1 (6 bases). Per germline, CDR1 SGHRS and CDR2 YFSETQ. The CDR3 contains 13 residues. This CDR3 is CASSLEGVAGVVF. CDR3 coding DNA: TGCGCCAGCAGCTTGGAAGGGGTCGCAGGGGTGGTCTTC. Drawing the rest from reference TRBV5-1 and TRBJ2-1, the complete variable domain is KAGVTQTPRYLIKTRGQQVTLSCSPISGHRSVSWYQQTPGQGLQFLFEYFSETQRNKGNFPGRFSGRQFSNSRSEMNVSTLELGDSALYLCASSLEGVAGVVFGPGTRLTVL.

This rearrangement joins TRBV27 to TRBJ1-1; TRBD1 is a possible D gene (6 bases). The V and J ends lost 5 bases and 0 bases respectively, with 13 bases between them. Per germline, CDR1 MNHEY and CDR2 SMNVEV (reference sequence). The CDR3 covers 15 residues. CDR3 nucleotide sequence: TGTGCCAGCAGTCCGGGGGGGGCGCTGAACACTGAAGCTTTCTTT. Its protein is CASSPGGALNTEAFF.

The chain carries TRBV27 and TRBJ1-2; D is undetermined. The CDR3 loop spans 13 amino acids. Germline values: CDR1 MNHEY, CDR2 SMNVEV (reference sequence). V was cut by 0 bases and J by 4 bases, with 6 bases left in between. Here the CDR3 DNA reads TGTGCCAGCAGTTTATCTCCTGTCTATGGCTACACCTTC. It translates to CASSLSPVYGYTF.

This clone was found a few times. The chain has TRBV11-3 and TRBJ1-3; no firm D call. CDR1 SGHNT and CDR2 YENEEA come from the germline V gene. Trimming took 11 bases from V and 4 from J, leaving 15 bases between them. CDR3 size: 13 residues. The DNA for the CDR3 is TGTGCCTTCGGGCAACCGGGAGGAAACACCATATATTTT. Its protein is CAFGQPGGNTIYF.

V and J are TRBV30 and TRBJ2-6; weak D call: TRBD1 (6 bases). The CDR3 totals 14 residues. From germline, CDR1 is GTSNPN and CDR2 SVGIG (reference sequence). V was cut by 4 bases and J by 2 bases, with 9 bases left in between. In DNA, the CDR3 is TGTGCCTGGACAGACAGGACTGGGGCCAACGTCCTGACTTTC. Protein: CAWTDRTGANVLTF.

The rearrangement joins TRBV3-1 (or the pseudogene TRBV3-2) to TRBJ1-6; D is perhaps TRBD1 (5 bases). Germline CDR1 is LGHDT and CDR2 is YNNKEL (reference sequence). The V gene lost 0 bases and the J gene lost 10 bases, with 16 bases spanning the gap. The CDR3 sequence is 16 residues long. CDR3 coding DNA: TGTGCCAGCAGCCAAGAAGGTCGCAGGGTCGGGTCACCCCTCCACTTT. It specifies CASSQEGRRVGSPLHF.

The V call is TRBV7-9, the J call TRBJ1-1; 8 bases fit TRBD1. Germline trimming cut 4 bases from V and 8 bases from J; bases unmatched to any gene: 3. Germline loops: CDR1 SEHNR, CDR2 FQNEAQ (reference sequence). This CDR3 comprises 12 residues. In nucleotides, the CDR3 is TGTGCCAGCAGCTCTCGGACAGGGGAAGCTTTCTTT. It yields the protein CASSSRTGEAFF.

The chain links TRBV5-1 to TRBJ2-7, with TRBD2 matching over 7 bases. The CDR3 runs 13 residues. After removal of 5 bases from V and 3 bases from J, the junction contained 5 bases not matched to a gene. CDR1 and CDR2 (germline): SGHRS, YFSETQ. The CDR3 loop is CASRKRDGYEQYV. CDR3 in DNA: TGCGCCAGCAGGAAGCGGGACGGCTACGAGCAGTACGTC.

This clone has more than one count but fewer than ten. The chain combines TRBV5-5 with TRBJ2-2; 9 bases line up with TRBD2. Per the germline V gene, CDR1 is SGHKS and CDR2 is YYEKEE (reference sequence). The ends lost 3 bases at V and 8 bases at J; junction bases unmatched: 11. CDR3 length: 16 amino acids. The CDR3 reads CASSSPLAGGPGELFF. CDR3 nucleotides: TGTGCCAGCAGCTCCCCCCTCGCGGGGGGGCCTGGGGAGCTGTTTTTT.

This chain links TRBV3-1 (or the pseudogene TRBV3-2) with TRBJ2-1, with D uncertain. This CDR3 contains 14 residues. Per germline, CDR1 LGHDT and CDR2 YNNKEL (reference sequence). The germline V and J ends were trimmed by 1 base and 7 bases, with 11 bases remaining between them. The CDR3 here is CASSQGGFGNEQFF. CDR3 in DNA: TGTGCCAGCAGCCAAGGAGGTTTTGGGAATGAGCAGTTCTTC.

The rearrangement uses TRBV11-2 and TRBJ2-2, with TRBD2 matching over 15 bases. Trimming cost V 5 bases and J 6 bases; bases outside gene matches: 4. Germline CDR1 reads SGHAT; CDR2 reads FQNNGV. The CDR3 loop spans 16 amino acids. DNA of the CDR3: TGTGCCAGCAGCAGTGGACTAGCGGGAGGGGCCGGGGAGCTGTTTTTT. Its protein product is CASSSGLAGGAGELFF.

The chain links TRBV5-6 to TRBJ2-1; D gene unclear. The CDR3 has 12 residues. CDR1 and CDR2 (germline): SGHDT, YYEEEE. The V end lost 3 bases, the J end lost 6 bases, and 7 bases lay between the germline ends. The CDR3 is CASSYSFNEQFF. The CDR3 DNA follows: TGTGCCAGCAGCTATAGCTTCAATGAGCAGTTCTTC.

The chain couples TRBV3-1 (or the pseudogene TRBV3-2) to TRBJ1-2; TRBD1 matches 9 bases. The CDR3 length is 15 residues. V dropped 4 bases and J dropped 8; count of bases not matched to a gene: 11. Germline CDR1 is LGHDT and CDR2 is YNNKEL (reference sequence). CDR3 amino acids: CASSLSGQGMEGYTF. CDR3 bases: TGTGCCAGCAGCCTCTCCGGACAGGGGATGGAGGGCTACACCTTC.

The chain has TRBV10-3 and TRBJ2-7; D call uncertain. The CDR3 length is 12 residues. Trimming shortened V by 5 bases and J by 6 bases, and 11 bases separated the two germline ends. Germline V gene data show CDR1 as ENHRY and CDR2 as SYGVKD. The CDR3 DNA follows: TGTGCCATCAGTCCCGAATACGGCGAGCAGTACGTC. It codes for CAISPEYGEQYV.

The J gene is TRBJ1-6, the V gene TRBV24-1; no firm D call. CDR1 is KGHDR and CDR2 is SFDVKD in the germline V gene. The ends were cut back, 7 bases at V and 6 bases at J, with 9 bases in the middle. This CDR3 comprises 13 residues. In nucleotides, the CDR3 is TGTGCCACCAGGGAACGGGGTAATTCACCCCTCCACTTT. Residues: CATRERGNSPLHF.

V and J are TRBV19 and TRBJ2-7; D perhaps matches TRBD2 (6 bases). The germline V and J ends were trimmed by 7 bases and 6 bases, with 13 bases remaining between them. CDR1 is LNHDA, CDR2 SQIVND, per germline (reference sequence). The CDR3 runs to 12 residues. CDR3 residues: CASTNRRGEQYV. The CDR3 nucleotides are TGTGCCAGTACCAACAGGCGGGGCGAGCAGTACGTC.

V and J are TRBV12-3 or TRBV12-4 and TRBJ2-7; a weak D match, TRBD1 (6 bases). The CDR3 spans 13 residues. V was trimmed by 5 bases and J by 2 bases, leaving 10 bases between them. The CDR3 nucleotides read TGTGCCAGCAGTCCACAGGGCGCCTACGAGCAGTACGTC. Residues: CASSPQGAYEQYV.

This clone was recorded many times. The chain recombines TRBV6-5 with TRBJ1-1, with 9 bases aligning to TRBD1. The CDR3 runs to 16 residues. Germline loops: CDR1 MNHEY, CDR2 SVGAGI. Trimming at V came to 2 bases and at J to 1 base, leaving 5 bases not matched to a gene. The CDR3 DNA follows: TGTGCCAGCAGTTACGACTGGGGACAGGGGAACACTGAAGCTTTCTTT. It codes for CASSYDWGQGNTEAFF.

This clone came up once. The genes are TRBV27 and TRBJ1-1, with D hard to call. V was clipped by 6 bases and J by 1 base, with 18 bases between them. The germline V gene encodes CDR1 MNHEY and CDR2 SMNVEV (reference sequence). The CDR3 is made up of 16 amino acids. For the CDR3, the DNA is TGTGCCAGCAGCCGTAGATCACCGAGCTCGAACACTGAAGCTTTCTTT. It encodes CASSRRSPSSNTEAFF.

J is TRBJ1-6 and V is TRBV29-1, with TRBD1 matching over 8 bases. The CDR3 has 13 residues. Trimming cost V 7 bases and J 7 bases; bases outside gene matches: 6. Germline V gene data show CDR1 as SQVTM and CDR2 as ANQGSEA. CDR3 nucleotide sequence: TGCAGCGCCCAGACAGGGGCGAATTCACCCCTCCACTTT. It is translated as CSAQTGANSPLHF. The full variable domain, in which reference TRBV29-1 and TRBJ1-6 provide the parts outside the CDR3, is SAVISQKPSRDICQRGTSLTIQCQVDSQVTMMFWYRQQPGQSLTLIATANQGSEATYESGFVIDKFPISRPNLTFSTLTVSNMSPEDSSIYLCSAQTGANSPLHFGNGTRLTVT.

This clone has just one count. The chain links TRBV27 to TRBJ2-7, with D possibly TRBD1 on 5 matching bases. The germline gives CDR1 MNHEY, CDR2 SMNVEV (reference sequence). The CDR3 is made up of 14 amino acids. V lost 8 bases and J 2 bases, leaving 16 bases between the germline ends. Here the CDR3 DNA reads TGTGCCAGCGGCCCCGCAGGGTGGACCTACGAGCAGTACGTC. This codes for CASGPAGWTYEQYV.

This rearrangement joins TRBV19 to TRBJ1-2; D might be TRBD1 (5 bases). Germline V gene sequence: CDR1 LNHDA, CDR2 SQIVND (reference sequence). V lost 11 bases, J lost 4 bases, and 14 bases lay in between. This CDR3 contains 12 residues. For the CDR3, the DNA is TGTGCCGGAAAAACAGGCCCCTATGGCTACACCTTC. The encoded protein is CAGKTGPYGYTF.

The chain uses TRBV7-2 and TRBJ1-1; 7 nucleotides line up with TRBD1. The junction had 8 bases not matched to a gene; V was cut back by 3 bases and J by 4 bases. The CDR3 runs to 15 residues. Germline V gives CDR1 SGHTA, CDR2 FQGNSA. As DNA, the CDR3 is TGTGCCAGCAGCTTTAGCCCCACAGGGGCCACTGAAGCTTTCTTT. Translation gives CASSFSPTGATEAFF.

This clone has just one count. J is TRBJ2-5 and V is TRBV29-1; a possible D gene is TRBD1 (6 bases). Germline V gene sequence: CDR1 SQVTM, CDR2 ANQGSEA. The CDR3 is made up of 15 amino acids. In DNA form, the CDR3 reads TGCAGTGTGGAACGGACTGGGACAAGCCAAGAGACCCAGTACTTC. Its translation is CSVERTGTSQETQYF.

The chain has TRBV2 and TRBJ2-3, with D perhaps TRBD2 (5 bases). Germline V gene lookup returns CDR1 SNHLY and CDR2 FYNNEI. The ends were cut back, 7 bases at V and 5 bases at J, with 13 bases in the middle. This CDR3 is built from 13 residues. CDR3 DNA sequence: TGTGCCAGCAAGGGTGAGGGCGGAGATACGCAGTATTTT. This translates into CASKGEGGDTQYF.

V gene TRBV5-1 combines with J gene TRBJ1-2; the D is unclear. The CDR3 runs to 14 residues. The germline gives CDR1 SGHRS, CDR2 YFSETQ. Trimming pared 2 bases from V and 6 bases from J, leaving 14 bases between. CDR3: CASSLVNPRNGYTF. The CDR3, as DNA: TGCGCCAGCAGCTTAGTCAACCCGAGGAATGGCTACACCTTC.

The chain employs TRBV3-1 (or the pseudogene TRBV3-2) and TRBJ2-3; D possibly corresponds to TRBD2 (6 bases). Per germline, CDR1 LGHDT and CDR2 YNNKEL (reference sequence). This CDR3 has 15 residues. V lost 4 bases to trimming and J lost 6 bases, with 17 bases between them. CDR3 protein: CASSPRGPGGDTQYF. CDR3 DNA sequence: TGTGCCAGCAGCCCGCGGGGCCCGGGCGGGGATACGCAGTATTTT.

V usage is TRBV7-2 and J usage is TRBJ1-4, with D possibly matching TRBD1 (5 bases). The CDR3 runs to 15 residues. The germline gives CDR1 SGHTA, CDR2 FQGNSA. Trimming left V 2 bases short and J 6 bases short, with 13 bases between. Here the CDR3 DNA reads TGTGCCAGCAGCTTACTGCGTCAGGGATATGAAAAACTGTTTTTT. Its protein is CASSLLRQGYEKLFF.

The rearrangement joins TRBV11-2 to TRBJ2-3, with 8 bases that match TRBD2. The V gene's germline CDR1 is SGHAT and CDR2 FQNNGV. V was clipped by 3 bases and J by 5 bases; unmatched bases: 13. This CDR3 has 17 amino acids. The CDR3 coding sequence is TGTGCCAGCAGCTTCGTCGGGAGGGGCGCGGTAGGAGATACGCAGTATTTT. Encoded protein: CASSFVGRGAVGDTQYF.